The 26 T cell receptor beta chains below were found in one sample sequenced in a study of cytomegalovirus exposure and HLA in healthy donors (dated by TCRdb to the late 2010s). The library was obtained by the immunoSEQ multiplex PCR assay. For the multiplex PCR, a mixture combining 60 forward primers for TCR Vbeta segments and 13 reverse primers for TCR Jbeta segments was used. Held by TCRdb, this immuneACCESS table contains in-frame sequences only and omits some clones. Under half of the omission traces to an unresolved V gene where checked; the cause of the rest is unknown. Here the sample has around 230,000 clones; 85% occur a single time. The ten largest clones add up to about 0.22% of the sample. Material: PBMCs. These receptors were collected from a girl under 10 years old in good health and CMV-seronegative.

The rearrangement joins TRBV28 to TRBJ2-2, with 12 positions matching TRBD2. This CDR3 is 15 amino acids long. Germline loops: CDR1 MDHEN, CDR2 SYDVKM. Trimming took 10 bases from V and 4 from J; bases not matched to a gene: 7. The CDR3: CAITGLAGITGELFF. The CDR3 DNA reads TGTGCCATAACCGGACTAGCGGGGATCACCGGGGAGCTGTTTTTT.

The chain recombines TRBV5-1 with TRBJ2-4; 11 bases fit TRBD1. The CDR3 runs to 15 residues. In germline, CDR1 is SGHRS, CDR2 YFSETQ. After removal of 0 bases from V and 7 bases from J, the junction contained 3 bases not matched to a gene. This chain's CDR3 is CASSLEGTGGNIQYF. The CDR3 nucleotides are TGCGCCAGCAGCTTGGAGGGGACAGGGGGGAACATTCAGTACTTC.

This chain joins TRBV9 and TRBJ1-1; perhaps TRBD1 as D (6 bases). This CDR3 spans 12 amino acids. Germline CDR1 SGDLS, CDR2 YYNGEE. Between the trimmed V and J ends, which lost 4 bases and 7 bases, there was a span of 11 bases. CDR3 DNA: TGTGCCAGCAGCACAACAGGGCGTGAAGCTTTCTTT. This sequence encodes CASSTTGREAFF.

V is TRBV9 and J is TRBJ2-6, with TRBD1 matching over 10 bases. The CDR3 contains 18 residues. Germline CDR1 is SGDLS and CDR2 is YYNGEE. J was trimmed by 0 bases and V by 6 bases; bases with no gene match: 9. CDR3 amino acids: CASKPRDRGYSGANVLTF. CDR3 nucleotides: TGTGCCAGCAAGCCACGGGACAGGGGATACTCTGGGGCCAACGTCCTGACTTTC.

The chain is built from TRBV19 and TRBJ1-6; 8 bases agree with TRBD1. The CDR3 contains 13 residues. Germline lookup yields CDR1 LNHDA and CDR2 SQIVND (reference sequence). The J segment lost 7 bases and the V segment lost 7 bases, leaving 3 bases of the junction unmatched. CDR3 protein: CASKGQANSPLHF. CDR3 DNA: TGTGCCAGTAAGGGACAGGCAAATTCACCCCTCCACTTT.

This chain's CDR3 is CASSADRGGEQYF. DNA for the CDR3: TGCGCCAGCAGCGCGGACAGGGGAGGCGAGCAGTACTTC. This chain uses TRBV5-1 with TRBJ2-7; 9 bases match TRBD1. This CDR3 has 13 residues. Germline trimming cut 4 bases from V and 6 bases from J; bases unmatched to any gene: 5. Per germline, CDR1 SGHRS and CDR2 YFSETQ.

The rearrangement joins TRBV29-1 to TRBJ2-1, with 7 bases aligning to TRBD2. The germline V gene encodes CDR1 SQVTM and CDR2 ANQGSEA. This CDR3 comprises 13 residues. V lost 8 bases and J lost 7; bases outside the gene matches: 11. CDR3 DNA: TGCAGCCACAGTAGCGGGTATGGGAATGAGCAGTTCTTC. This sequence encodes CSHSSGYGNEQFF.

V gene TRBV29-1 combines with J gene TRBJ2-7; tentatively, D is TRBD1 (6 bases). The CDR3 is made up of 15 amino acids. V lost 5 bases and J 0 bases, leaving 17 bases between the germline ends. Germline values: CDR1 SQVTM, CDR2 ANQGSEA. Here the CDR3 reads CSVRTGLQGSYEQYF. CDR3 sequence (DNA): TGCAGCGTTCGTACAGGGCTTCAGGGCTCCTACGAGCAGTACTTC.

This chain links TRBV6-5 with TRBJ1-1, with D possibly TRBD1 on 6 matching bases. V was cut by 8 bases and J by 4 bases, with 14 bases left in between. From germline, CDR1 is MNHEY and CDR2 SVGAGI. This CDR3 region has 13 residues. CDR3 nucleotides: TGTGCCAGCGTTATAGGGGGGGGCACTGAAGCTTTCTTT. It specifies CASVIGGGTEAFF.

This chain uses TRBV9 with TRBJ2-1; the match to TRBD2 covers 13 bases. CDR1 and CDR2 from the germline V gene are SGDLS and YYNGEE. The CDR3 sequence is 15 residues long. J was trimmed by 7 bases and V by 2 bases; bases with no gene match: 3. CDR3 sequence: CASSVTSGGANEQFF. CDR3 bases: TGTGCCAGCAGCGTTACTAGCGGGGGGGCGAATGAGCAGTTCTTC.

The chain carries TRBV2 and TRBJ2-5; possible D gene TRBD2, 6 bases. The closer fit of TRBJ2-7 to the DNA end suggests the J call may be wrong. The germline gives CDR1 SNHLY, CDR2 FYNNEI. This CDR3 is built from 11 residues. CDR3 coding DNA: TGTGCCAGCAGGCGGGACTACGAGCAGTACTTC. Its protein is CASRRDYEQYF.

V usage is TRBV27 and J usage is TRBJ2-1; a weak D match, TRBD1 (6 bases). The V end lost 4 bases, the J end lost 9 bases, and 22 bases lay between the germline ends. CDR1 is MNHEY and CDR2 is SMNVEV in the germline V gene (reference sequence). This CDR3 has 16 residues. CDR3 residues: CASSSPRGGDRGEQFF. The CDR3 region has the DNA TGTGCCAGCAGTTCACCCCGAGGGGGAGATAGGGGTGAGCAGTTCTTC.

This rearrangement joins TRBV29-1 to TRBJ2-7; 8 nucleotides line up with TRBD1. Trimming took 5 bases from V and 3 from J; bases not matched to a gene: 6. The CDR3 is 13 amino acids. The germline CDR1 and CDR2 sequences are SQVTM and ANQGSEA. The CDR3 is CSVTGQALYEQYF. The CDR3 DNA reads as TGCAGCGTTACGGGACAGGCGCTCTACGAGCAGTACTTC.

The genes are TRBV25-1 and TRBJ2-5, with 12 bases matching TRBD2. The CDR3 contains 15 residues. Germline CDR1 MGHDK, CDR2 SYGVNS. The V and J ends lost 2 bases and 5 bases, in that order; junction bases with no gene match: 3. DNA of the CDR3: TGTGCCAGCAGTGAACTAGCGGGAGGGCTGGAGACCCAGTACTTC. Its translation: CASSELAGGLETQYF.

The chain carries TRBV6-5 and TRBJ1-1; D is ambiguous. The CDR3 totals 13 residues. The V end was cut by 7 bases, the J end by 12 bases, with 21 bases between. The V gene's germline CDR1 is MNHEY and CDR2 SVGAGI. The CDR3 bases are TGTGCCAGCACTCCGAACCACCCCGGGGAAACTTTCTTT. This translates into CASTPNHPGETFF.

CDR3 nucleotides: TGCAGCGCCGCGAACACCGGGGAGCTGTTTTTT. It is translated as CSAANTGELFF. The chain employs TRBV29-1 and TRBJ2-2; the D is unclear. The ends were cut back, 7 bases at V and 0 bases at J, with 3 bases in the middle. CDR3 length equals 11 residues. The germline V gene has CDR1 SQVTM and CDR2 ANQGSEA.

As for this clone: Within the sample, other DNA sequences also encode this same CDR3. The rearrangement joins TRBV30 to TRBJ2-7, with 10 bases fitting TRBD2. The ends lost 3 bases at V and 1 base at J; junction bases unmatched: 0. This CDR3 has 13 amino acids. Germline-derived CDR1 and CDR2 are GTSNPN and SVGIG (reference sequence). For the CDR3, the DNA is TGTGCCTGGAGACTAGCGGGGTCCTACGAGCAGTACTTC. Translation: CAWRLAGSYEQYF.

This clone has a handful of counts. This chain connects TRBV6-1 to TRBJ2-3; D possibly corresponds to TRBD2 (6 bases). In germline, CDR1 is MNHNS, CDR2 SASEGT. The ends were cut back, 7 bases at V and 1 base at J, with 15 bases in the middle. CDR3 length: 15 residues. The CDR3 loop is CASTPRRGGTDTQYF. The CDR3 bases are TGTGCCAGCACCCCGAGGCGGGGAGGCACAGATACGCAGTATTTT.

The chain recombines TRBV5-8 with TRBJ1-5; TRBD1 aligns across 7 bases. This CDR3 comprises 15 residues. With 0 bases clipped from V and 4 bases from J, the junction kept 4 bases outside the gene matches. CDR1 and CDR2 from the germline V gene are SGHTS and YDEGEE. CDR3 region: CASSLEDRRNQPQHF. The CDR3 DNA reads as TGTGCCAGCAGCTTGGAGGACAGGCGAAATCAGCCCCAGCATTTT.

The chain uses TRBV7-2 and TRBJ2-7; D is possibly TRBD2 (5 bases). V lost 0 bases to trimming and J lost 3 bases, with 9 bases between them. The germline V gene has CDR1 SGHTA and CDR2 FQGNSA. The CDR3 has 14 amino acids. In DNA form, the CDR3 reads TGTGCCAGCAGCTTAGCCCAGCGGCGCTACGAGCAGTACTTC. Translation gives CASSLAQRRYEQYF.

The J gene is TRBJ2-3, the V gene TRBV7-3, with a tentative D call TRBD2 (6 bases). V was pared by 1 base and J by 0 bases, with 11 bases between. This CDR3 has 16 residues. The germline V gene has CDR1 SGHTA and CDR2 FQGTGA. CDR3 sequence reads: CASSLRTGTSTDTQYF. The CDR3 bases are TGTGCCAGCAGCTTAAGGACGGGGACTAGCACAGATACGCAGTATTTT.

The chain links TRBV5-4 to TRBJ2-3, with 10 bases matching TRBD2. The CDR3 runs to 16 residues. Germline CDR1 reads SGHNT; CDR2 reads YYREEE (reference sequence). The junction had 6 bases not matched to a gene; V was cut back by 4 bases and J by 1 base. The CDR3 region is CASSTRTSGRTDTQYF. Written as DNA, the CDR3 is TGTGCCAGCAGCACCCGGACTAGCGGACGCACAGATACGCAGTATTTT.

The chain is built from TRBV10-1 and TRBJ2-2; no definite D call. The CDR3 totals 16 residues. The germline V and J ends were trimmed by 0 bases and 4 bases, with 12 bases remaining between them. Germline-derived CDR1 and CDR2 are WNHNN and SYGVQD (reference sequence). In DNA form, the CDR3 reads TGCGCCAGCAGTGAGTCGCGACAAATCATCACCGGGGAGCTGTTTTTT. Translated: CASSESRQIITGELFF.

The genes are TRBV18 and TRBJ1-2; 9 bases fit TRBD1. The V gene's germline CDR1 is KGHSH and CDR2 LQKENI. Trimming cost V 3 bases and J 5 bases; bases outside gene matches: 7. The CDR3 loop spans 15 amino acids. The CDR3 DNA sequence: TGTGCCAGCTCACCCTCGACAGGGGGAGGGTATGGCTACACCTTC. This codes for CASSPSTGGGYGYTF.

This chain joins TRBV6-1 and TRBJ2-1; 10 nucleotides line up with TRBD2. With V trimmed by 6 bases and J by 6 bases, 8 bases remained unmatched. Germline assignment: CDR1 MNHNS and CDR2 SASEGT. CDR3 length: 15 residues. As DNA, the CDR3 is TGTGCCAGCAGGAAAGCGGGAGGGATCCGCAATGAGCAGTTCTTC. Translation: CASRKAGGIRNEQFF.

The V call is TRBV11-2, the J call TRBJ2-7; 15 bases map to TRBD2. The CDR3 runs to 18 residues. Trimming took 7 bases from V and 5 from J; bases not matched to a gene: 15. From germline, CDR1 is SGHAT and CDR2 FQNNGV. CDR3 in amino acids: CASTHFPGLAGGRNEQYF. DNA for the CDR3: TGTGCCAGCACCCATTTCCCAGGACTAGCGGGGGGGAGAAACGAGCAGTACTTC.